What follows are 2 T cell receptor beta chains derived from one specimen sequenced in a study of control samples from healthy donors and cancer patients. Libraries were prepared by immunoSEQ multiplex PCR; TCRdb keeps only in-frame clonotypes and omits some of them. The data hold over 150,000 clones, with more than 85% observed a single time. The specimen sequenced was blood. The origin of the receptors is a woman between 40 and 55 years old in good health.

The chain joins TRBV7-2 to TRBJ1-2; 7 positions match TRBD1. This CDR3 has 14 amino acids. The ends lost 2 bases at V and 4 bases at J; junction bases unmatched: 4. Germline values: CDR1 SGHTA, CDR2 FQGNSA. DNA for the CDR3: TGTGCCAGCAGCTTAATCGGGACAGTCTATGGCTACACCTTC. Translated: CASSLIGTVYGYTF.

Here the CDR3 DNA reads TGTGCCAGCAGTGGGGGGTGGGGACAGGGTAACTATGGCTACACCTTC. Residues: CASSGGWGQGNYGYTF. The rearrangement links TRBV6-1 to TRBJ1-2; 9 bases map to TRBD1. The CDR3 loop spans 16 amino acids. V was clipped by 4 bases and J by 1 base; unmatched bases: 7. Germline lookup yields CDR1 MNHNS and CDR2 SASEGT.